This TCR beta chain was obtained from a study of blood T cell repertoires in COVID-19. Study information: The United States, Italy and Spain provided the acute and convalescent COVID-19 samples. Nucleic acid was either cDNA or gDNA, and it came from T cells, B-cell-depleted T cells, or PBMCs.

Authors' data handling: How many nucleated cells were present was estimated from reference gene primer amplification. Using immunoSEQ multiplex PCR, the repertoire was profiled, and TCRdb retains in-frame clones only, with some absent. That table furnishes V, J and clone size, whereas the DNA furnished D and trimming. The data contain 110,000 to 150,000 clones, under 80% of them seen just once; the ten biggest clones take up 3.5% to 4.5%. Germline V lookup: CDR1 KGHSH, CDR2 LQKENI. The CDR3 loop spans 17 amino acids. The V segment lost 4 bases and the J segment 2 bases; nucleotides outside the gene matches: 10.

V usage is TRBV18 and J usage is TRBJ2-1; 8 bases fit TRBD1. The specimen was peripheral blood. The clonotype was recovered from a man aged 55-75 years with acute or convalescent COVID-19. The CDR3 spells CASSRTGTGDPYNEQFF. CDR3 nucleotides: TGTGCCAGCTCACGGACAGGGACGGGAGACCCCTACAATGAGCAGTTCTTC.